The clone carrying this T cell receptor (beta chain) was observed at least ten times. TCRdb re-called the 5' RACE reads with MiXCR, one entry per CDR3 protein. The sample consists of about 57,000 distinct CDR3 sequences, roughly 7.4% of them appearing once. These data belong to a study of T cells after yellow fever vaccination. V was shortened by 1 base and J by 4 bases, with 17 bases between the two germline ends. This CDR3 region has 18 residues. In germline, CDR1 is SGHVS, CDR2 FNYEAQ. The source of this sequence is a man aged 25-40 years who received the YFV17D yellow fever vaccine. The source material was CD8+ T cells sorted from PBMCs, sampled 15 days after the yellow fever booster vaccination. The rearrangement links TRBV7-6 to TRBJ1-6; perhaps TRBD1 as D (5 bases). The CDR3 is CASSLEGRDNLYNSPLHF. CDR3 in DNA: TGTGCCAGCAGCTTAGAGGGCAGGGATAACCTTTATAATTCACCCCTCCACTTT.